The 11 T cell receptor beta chains in this list originate from one sample, sequenced in a study of CD8+CD57+ T cells in acquired aplastic anemia. TCR beta VDJ and CDR3 profiling used genomic DNA as template. TCRdb reprocessed the reads via MiXCR and lists one record per CDR3 protein. The repertoire consists of about 160,000 distinct CDR3 sequences, with less than 50% occurring once and the leading ten covering roughly 29%. It was patients with CD8+CD57+ cell expansion by flow cytometry who were chosen for sequencing. The sample consisted of sorted CD4+, CD8+, or CD8+CD57+ T cells (not recorded which) from PBMCs. The receptor set was obtained from a human donor with aplastic anemia.

Remarks on this clonotype: The CDR3 carries no conserved terminal phenylalanine or tryptophan, so it likely arises from a read error. Because the CDR3's place on the DNA is in doubt, the DNA is left out and the CDR3 is given as listed by TCRdb. J is TRBJ2-1 and V is TRBV10-3; TRBD1, the table's D call, was not compared with the DNA. The CDR3 spans 11 residues, counting both ends. Germline-derived CDR1 and CDR2 are ENHRY and SYGVKD. This CDR3 reads CASNEGQGAPL.

The chain carries TRBV5-1 and TRBJ2-7; D possibly matches TRBD1 or TRBD2 (5 bases each). The CDR3 extends over 14 amino acids. Trimming shortened V by 0 bases and J by 6 bases, and 13 bases separated the two germline ends. Per the germline V gene, CDR1 is SGHRS and CDR2 is YFSETQ. CDR3 DNA sequence: TGCGCCAGCAGCTTGGGTTCAGGGAGTCTCGAGCAGTACTTC. It codes for CASSLGSGSLEQYF.

Concerning this clonotype itself: Compared with germline, one end of the junction differs, possibly owing to a read error. The chain is built from TRBV29-1 and TRBJ2-1, with TRBD1 matching over 8 bases. Germline V gene data show CDR1 as SQVTM and CDR2 as ANQGSEA. The CDR3 contains 16 residues. This CDR3 reads CSVDAVGQGAYNEQFF. CDR3 sequence (DNA): TGCAGCGTTGATGCGGTAGGACAGGGAGCCTATAATGAGCAGTTCTTC.

The J gene is TRBJ1-4, the V gene TRBV25-1, with TRBD1 as a possible D gene (6 bases). The CDR3 covers 16 residues. Germline CDR1 MGHDK, CDR2 SYGVNS. Trimming removed 3 bases at V and 8 bases at J, with 19 bases between. This chain's CDR3 is CASSEGGRAVSEKLFF. CDR3 bases: TGTGCCAGCAGTGAGGGGGGCAGGGCTGTAAGCGAAAAACTGTTTTTT.

The rearrangement uses TRBV24-1 and TRBJ2-1; D is undetermined. CDR1 and CDR2 (germline): KGHDR, SFDVKD. V lost 1 base, J lost 7 bases, and 7 bases lay in between. The CDR3 contains 13 residues. The CDR3 here is CATSDFNGNEQFF. CDR3 bases: TGTGCCACCAGTGATTTCAATGGGAATGAGCAGTTCTTC.

This chain links TRBV4-1 with TRBJ2-2; no firm D call. Trimming removed 1 base from V and 4 bases from J, with 16 bases in between. CDR1 is MGHRA, CDR2 YSYEKL, per germline. CDR3 length: 17 residues. CDR3 nucleotide sequence: TGCGCCAGCAGCCAAGGGCAACTCGCTTGGCTCACCGGGGAGCTGTTTTTT. It is translated as CASSQGQLAWLTGELFF.

In this sample, this clonotype turned up many times. The rearrangement joins TRBV11-3 to TRBJ1-1, with D possibly matching TRBD1 (5 bases). The length of the CDR3 is 14 residues. CDR1 and CDR2 (germline): SGHNT, YENEEA. Trimming took 5 bases from V and 1 from J, leaving 11 bases between them. The CDR3 reads CASSPPQGNTEAFF. CDR3 bases: TGTGCCAGCAGCCCGCCTCAGGGGAACACTGAAGCTTTCTTT.

This clonotype was recorded many times. The chain has TRBV20-1 and TRBJ1-1; D is uncertain. Germline V gives CDR1 DFQATT, CDR2 SNEGSKA (reference sequence). Deletions cut 0 bases from V and 1 base from J, with 15 bases between. CDR3 size: 16 residues. CDR3 loop: CSARDERAGPNTEAFF. In DNA, the CDR3 is TGCAGTGCTAGAGATGAACGAGCAGGCCCGAACACTGAAGCTTTCTTT.

This clonotype was detected only a few times. The chain recombines TRBV5-4 with TRBJ2-1; 8 bases map to TRBD2. Trimming cost V 1 base and J 6 bases; bases outside gene matches: 12. Germline V gives CDR1 SGHNT, CDR2 YYREEE (reference sequence). The CDR3 length is 17 residues. DNA for the CDR3: TGTGCCAGCAGCTTGCCCCTTCGGTGGCGGGAGGCCAATGAGCAGTTCTTC. It encodes CASSLPLRWREANEQFF.

The chain employs TRBV10-3 and TRBJ2-3, with TRBD2 as a possible D gene (5 bases). The CDR3 loop spans 15 amino acids. The ends were cut back, 2 bases at V and 0 bases at J, with 9 bases in the middle. The V gene's germline CDR1 is ENHRY and CDR2 SYGVKD. CDR3 sequence (DNA): TGTGCCATCAGTGAGCCTAGCCTTAGCACAGATACGCAGTATTTT. It codes for CAISEPSLSTDTQYF.

V usage is TRBV19 and J usage is TRBJ1-6, with TRBD1 as a possible D gene (5 bases). V dropped 8 bases and J dropped 10 bases, with 18 bases sitting between them. Per the germline V gene, CDR1 is LNHDA and CDR2 is SQIVND (reference sequence). This CDR3 spans 14 amino acids. CDR3 DNA: TGTGCCAGTTCGAGGGAGACAGCTAGGTCACCCCTCCACTTT. It is translated as CASSRETARSPLHF.